The TCR beta chain described here comes from a study of blood T cell repertoires in COVID-19. The CDR3 contains 13 residues. With 4 bases removed from V and 8 bases from J, the gap between germline ends came to 10 bases. Per germline, CDR1 SGDLS and CDR2 YYNGEE. Authors' methods: Researchers report that nucleated cell counts were estimated from reference gene primer amplification. Sequenced by immunoSEQ multiplex PCR; TCRdb stores in-frame clones only, minus some. V, J and clone size are those of that table, while D and trimming were read from the DNA. The table includes about 330,000 clones, about nine tenths detected once.

V and J are TRBV9 and TRBJ1-6, with D possibly being TRBD1 (5 bases). Sequenced sample: PBMCs or T cells enriched from blood (not recorded which). The receptor comes from a woman aged 18 to 35 who had recovered from COVID-19. The CDR3 spells CASSRGKDSPLHF. Written as DNA, the CDR3 is TGTGCCAGCAGCAGGGGAAAGGATTCACCCCTCCACTTT.